This T cell receptor (beta chain) came from a study of blood T cell repertoires in COVID-19. Overall study: Sources were T cells, B-cell-depleted T cells, or PBMCs; the material itself was cDNA or gDNA.

Trimming shortened V by 2 bases and J by 1 base, and 5 bases separated the two germline ends. Germline lookup yields CDR1 MNHEY and CDR2 SVGAGI. This CDR3 has 13 residues. In the original analysis: From reference gene primer amplification, estimates of nucleated cell counts were derived. Sequencing used immunoSEQ multiplex PCR; TCRdb keeps in-frame clones, though not all of them. That table furnishes V, J and clone size, whereas the DNA furnished D and trimming. The data contain about 100,000 clones, approximately 92% of them singletons. The sample was peripheral blood. This clonotype was obtained from a man aged 45-65 years with active COVID-19. The chain combines TRBV6-5 with TRBJ1-1; D ambiguous. CDR3 protein: CASSYRRNTEAFF. The CDR3 bases are TGTGCCAGCAGTTACCGGAGGAACACTGAAGCTTTCTTT.